The 26 T cell receptor beta chains presented below share a single source sample, sequenced in a study of blood T cells in healthy people across ages. The use of a sample-barcoded 5' primer and a J-beta primer mix characterized a second PCR of 7 to 11 cycles. MiXCR, run by TCRdb on the 5' RACE reads, gives a single entry per CDR3 protein. The table lists hundreds of thousands of distinct CDR3 sequences, just over 55% of them singletons. Sample: blood. All receptors derive from a man aged 35 to 55 in good health.

This clonotype was counted ten times or more. The rearrangement joins TRBV20-1 to TRBJ2-6, with D perhaps matching TRBD2 (7 bases). Germline V lookup: CDR1 DFQATT, CDR2 SNEGSKA (reference sequence). The germline V and J ends were trimmed by 3 bases and 1 base, with 13 bases remaining between them. CDR3 size: 16 residues. CDR3 amino acids: CSARLQGGSGANVLTF. As DNA, the CDR3 is TGCAGTGCTAGGTTACAGGGAGGGTCTGGGGCCAACGTCCTGACTTTC.

The CDR3 sequence: CASGRDRGDYEQYF. CDR3 bases: TGTGCCAGTGGCCGGGACAGGGGTGATTACGAGCAGTACTTC. The chain carries TRBV2 and TRBJ2-7, with 10 bases lining up with TRBD1. The germline CDR1 and CDR2 sequences are SNHLY and FYNNEI. Trimming at V came to 9 bases and at J to 4 bases, leaving 9 bases not matched to a gene. There are 14 residues in the CDR3.

This clonotype was seen more than once but under ten times. This sequence joins TRBV20-1 and TRBJ2-3, with D tentatively TRBD2 (6 bases). Germline V CDR1 and CDR2: DFQATT, SNEGSKA (reference sequence). This CDR3 region has 15 residues. Trimming shortened V by 4 bases and J by 2 bases, and 16 bases separated the two germline ends. The CDR3: CSAKLAVATTDTQYF. The DNA for the CDR3 is TGCAGTGCTAAACTAGCCGTAGCCACCACAGATACGCAGTATTTT.

J is TRBJ2-1 and V is TRBV20-1; 8 bases map to TRBD2. The CDR3 totals 15 residues. Germline assignment: CDR1 DFQATT and CDR2 SNEGSKA (reference sequence). With 0 bases clipped from V and 7 bases from J, the junction kept 8 bases outside the gene matches. In DNA form, the CDR3 reads TGCAGTGCTAGAGATCCGGGGGGGCCTAAAAATGAGCAGTTCTTC. It codes for CSARDPGGPKNEQFF.

The rearrangement joins TRBV4-3 to TRBJ2-3; D perhaps matches TRBD2 (5 bases). V lost 1 base and J lost 8, with 13 bases in between. The CDR3 consists of 14 residues. CDR1 is LGHNA, CDR2 YSLEER, per germline. CDR3 nucleotide sequence: TGCGCCAGCAGCCAAGGTCTACTAGTAGCTACGCAGTATTTT. Translating gives CASSQGLLVATQYF.

V is TRBV25-1 and J is TRBJ1-2; 7 bases are shared with TRBD1. Trimming removed 7 bases from V and 13 bases from J; junction bases left unmatched: 15. This CDR3 is built from 13 residues. Per germline, CDR1 MGHDK and CDR2 SYGVNS. CDR3: CASIPNTGTVSTF. CDR3 sequence (DNA): TGTGCCAGCATCCCTAATACTGGGACAGTATCCACCTTC.

CDR3 bases: TGCGCCAGCAGCTTGGAATTAGCGGGACCCGTAGAGACCCAGTACTTC. Translation gives CASSLELAGPVETQYF. The rearrangement uses TRBV5-1 and TRBJ2-5; 8 positions agree with TRBD2. This CDR3 has 16 residues. The J segment lost 4 bases and the V segment lost 0 bases, leaving 8 bases of the junction unmatched. Germline CDR1 reads SGHRS; CDR2 reads YFSETQ.

The rearrangement joins TRBV7-7 to TRBJ2-5; possibly TRBD1 for D (5 bases). V was clipped by 4 bases and J by 5 bases, with 26 bases between them. This CDR3 contains 18 residues. Looked up from germline, CDR1 is SSHAT and CDR2 is FNYEAQ (reference sequence). CDR3 loop: CASSSQSTGKPGWETQYF. The CDR3 DNA sequence: TGTGCCAGCAGCTCTCAGTCGACGGGCAAGCCAGGGTGGGAGACCCAGTACTTC. Full variable domain (remainder filled in from reference TRBV7-7 and TRBJ2-5): GAGVSQSPRYKVTKRGQDVTLRCDPISSHATLYWYQQALGQGPEFLTYFNYEAQPDKSGLPSDRFSAERPEGSISTLTIQRTEQRDSAMYRCASSSQSTGKPGWETQYFGPGTRLLVL.

V and J are TRBV6-5 and TRBJ2-7; 8 bases align to TRBD1. Germline assignment: CDR1 MNHEY and CDR2 SVGAGI. The length of the CDR3 is 14 residues. The junction had 7 bases not matched to a gene; V was cut back by 5 bases and J by 4 bases. CDR3 protein: CASSPDRVVYEQYF. DNA for the CDR3: TGTGCCAGCAGTCCGGACAGGGTGGTGTACGAGCAGTACTTC.

The V gene is TRBV10-3, the J gene TRBJ2-1; 10 nucleotides agree with TRBD2. CDR3 length equals 15 residues. The V gene's germline CDR1 is ENHRY and CDR2 SYGVKD. The junction had 9 bases not matched to a gene; V was cut back by 7 bases and J by 6 bases. The CDR3 spells CAITRGSSGGNEQFF. The DNA of the CDR3 is TGTGCCATCACCAGGGGGTCTAGCGGGGGCAATGAGCAGTTCTTC.

This clonotype came up many times. The chain uses TRBV7-2 and TRBJ2-5; perhaps TRBD2 as D (6 bases). V was shortened by 1 base and J by 0 bases, with 15 bases between the two germline ends. From germline, CDR1 is SGHTA and CDR2 FQGNSA. This CDR3 comprises 17 residues. DNA of the CDR3: TGTGCCAGCAGCTTAGGGGAACTAGCAGGGTACCAAGAGACCCAGTACTTC. It encodes CASSLGELAGYQETQYF.

The genes are TRBV2 and TRBJ1-6, with unresolved D. The V and J ends lost 7 bases and 0 bases respectively, with 13 bases between them. The CDR3 spans 16 residues. From germline, CDR1 is SNHLY and CDR2 FYNNEI. The chain's CDR3 is CASKGPESSYNSPLHF. The CDR3 nucleotides read TGTGCCAGCAAGGGCCCCGAAAGCTCCTATAATTCACCCCTCCACTTT.

V usage is TRBV6-2 or TRBV6-3 and J usage is TRBJ2-5; D could derive from TRBD1 or TRBD2 (5 bases each). V gave up 8 bases and J gave up 11 bases, with 21 bases separating them. There are 13 residues in the CDR3. Per germline, CDR1 MNHEY and CDR2 SVGEGT. The DNA of the CDR3 is TGTGCCAGCTCTGCACTAGGGGTTTCAAGGCAGTACTTC. Protein: CASSALGVSRQYF.

This clonotype was observed a handful of times. V is TRBV28 and J is TRBJ1-5, with 10 bases aligning to TRBD1. Germline-derived CDR1 and CDR2 are MDHEN and SYDVKM. The CDR3 extends over 15 amino acids. Trimming took 6 bases from V and 6 from J; bases not matched to a gene: 8. The CDR3 protein is CASSPQTGGSQPQHF. In nucleotides, the CDR3 is TGTGCCAGCAGCCCCCAGACAGGGGGCAGTCAGCCCCAGCATTTT.

The CDR3 nucleotides read TGCAGTGCTCTAGACAGGGGGCGCATGGAAGATACGCAGTATTTT. Translated: CSALDRGRMEDTQYF. The chain is built from TRBV20-1 and TRBJ2-3; 10 bases agree with TRBD1. J gave up 5 bases and V 5 bases, and 10 bases lay outside the gene matches. Per the germline V gene, CDR1 is DFQATT and CDR2 is SNEGSKA (reference sequence). This CDR3 spans 15 amino acids.

The rearrangement links TRBV6-1 to TRBJ2-7; D is ambiguous. Looked up from germline, CDR1 is MNHNS and CDR2 is SASEGT. CDR3 length: 15 amino acids. V dropped 5 bases and J dropped 2 bases, with 16 bases sitting between them. This CDR3 reads CASSLKRALTYEQYF. The CDR3 DNA sequence: TGTGCCAGCAGTCTAAAACGGGCATTAACCTACGAGCAGTACTTC.

The chain has TRBV2 and TRBJ1-2; unclear D gene. Trimming removed 3 bases at V and 8 bases at J, with 16 bases between. CDR3 size: 14 residues. Germline V lookup: CDR1 SNHLY, CDR2 FYNNEI. Written as DNA, the CDR3 is TGTGCCAGCAGTGAGAACGGACCCTCGGGCGGCTACACCTTC. Protein product: CASSENGPSGGYTF.

This sequence joins TRBV4-1 and TRBJ2-7; perhaps TRBD1 as D (5 bases). With 5 bases removed from V and 3 bases from J, the gap between germline ends came to 17 bases. This CDR3 has 15 amino acids. Germline CDR1 and CDR2: MGHRA and YSYEKL. CDR3 sequence reads: CASSSTPSQGYEQYF. In DNA form, the CDR3 reads TGCGCCAGCAGCTCAACTCCGAGTCAGGGCTACGAGCAGTACTTC.

This clonotype has more than one count but fewer than ten. The V call is TRBV15, the J call TRBJ2-6; no firm D call. Trimming removed 3 bases at V and 4 bases at J, with 10 bases between. The CDR3 contains 15 residues. CDR1 and CDR2 (germline): LNHNV, YYDKDF (reference sequence). The CDR3 DNA is TGTGCCACCAGCAGCCAGTCTCTCGGGGCCAACGTCCTGACTTTC. Its translation is CATSSQSLGANVLTF.

CDR3 protein: CASSDRQGRNTGELFF. The CDR3 DNA is TGTGCCAGCAGTGACAGACAGGGCCGGAACACCGGGGAGCTGTTTTTT. J is TRBJ2-2 and V is TRBV6-6; TRBD1 matches at 7 bases. The CDR3 runs 16 residues. The J segment lost 1 base and the V segment lost 5 bases, leaving 7 bases of the junction unmatched. In germline, CDR1 is MNHNY, CDR2 SVGAGI (reference sequence).

This chain links TRBV27 with TRBJ2-7; D perhaps matches TRBD2 (6 bases). Trimming pared 5 bases from V and 3 bases from J, leaving 17 bases between. CDR1 and CDR2 from the germline V gene are MNHEY and SMNVEV (reference sequence). The CDR3 is 15 residues long. The chain's CDR3 is CASSPRGLPGYEQYF. For the CDR3, the DNA is TGTGCCAGCAGTCCCCGGGGACTCCCGGGCTACGAGCAGTACTTC.

This clonotype has a handful of counts. The V call is TRBV7-9, the J call TRBJ2-2; 12 nucleotides match TRBD2. After removal of 8 bases from V and 5 bases from J, the junction contained 3 bases not matched to a gene. CDR1 and CDR2 from the germline V gene are SEHNR and FQNEAQ (reference sequence). The CDR3 length is 14 residues. The CDR3: CASEGLAGTGELFF. The CDR3 DNA is TGTGCCAGCGAGGGACTAGCGGGTACCGGGGAGCTGTTTTTT.

This chain uses TRBV5-1 with TRBJ1-1; no firm D call. The CDR3 covers 15 residues. The germline V gene has CDR1 SGHRS and CDR2 YFSETQ. V was trimmed by 3 bases and J by 5 bases, leaving 17 bases between them. The CDR3: CASSSETLTGTEAFF. DNA of the CDR3: TGCGCCAGCAGCTCTGAAACCCTGACGGGTACTGAAGCTTTCTTT.

This clonotype was counted a few times. This rearrangement joins TRBV2 to TRBJ1-2, with D possibly TRBD1 on 5 matching bases. Between the trimmed V and J ends, which lost 6 bases and 0 bases, there was a span of 11 bases. The germline CDR1 and CDR2 sequences are SNHLY and FYNNEI. This CDR3 has 14 residues. The CDR3 is CASRGEQSNYGYTF. The CDR3 nucleotides are TGTGCCAGCAGGGGGGAACAGTCTAACTATGGCTACACCTTC. The full variable domain, with the rest looked up from reference TRBV2 and TRBJ1-2, is EPEVTQTPSHQVTQMGQEVILRCVPISNHLYFYWYRQILGQKVEFLVSFYNNEISEKSEIFDDQFSVERPDGSNFTLKIRSTKLEDSAMYFCASRGEQSNYGYTFGSGTRLTVV.

This clonotype turned up a few times. This chain links TRBV5-1 with TRBJ2-7; D not resolved. Germline V gene lookup returns CDR1 SGHRS and CDR2 YFSETQ. The V gene lost 0 bases and the J gene lost 7 bases, with 17 bases spanning the gap. The CDR3 has 15 residues. The CDR3 protein is CASSLGSHSNAEQYF. The CDR3 nucleotides are TGCGCCAGCAGCTTGGGGTCGCACTCGAACGCGGAGCAGTACTTC.

About this clonotype itself: At one end the junction does not follow the germline gene, possibly because of a read error. V gene TRBV24-1 combines with J gene TRBJ2-5; 8 positions agree with TRBD1. Germline CDR1 and CDR2: KGHDR and SFDVKD. This CDR3 region has 13 residues. CDR3: CTTGRDRQETQYF. CDR3 nucleotides: TGTACCACCGGCCGGGACAGGCAAGAGACCCAGTACTTC.